The sequence of this T cell receptor (beta chain) was determined in a study of blood T cell repertoires in COVID-19. Background on the study: Material from acute and convalescent COVID-19 was sourced from the United States, Italy and Spain. The cDNA or gDNA used as material had been derived from T cells, B-cell-depleted T cells, or PBMCs.

As originally analysed: Researchers report that nucleated cell counts were estimated from reference gene primer amplification. Generated by immunoSEQ multiplex PCR, the TCRdb table keeps only in-frame clones and is missing some. The DNA was the basis for D and trimming; V, J and clone size are from that table. The data contain approximately 260,000 clones, roughly 84% of them singletons. Sequences were obtained from peripheral blood. The clonotype originates from a woman in her 40s with active or convalescent COVID-19.

DNA of the CDR3: TGTGCCAGCGGACAGGGGGCCCGCACAGATACGCAGTATTTT. This gives the protein CASGQGARTDTQYF. The rearrangement uses TRBV11-3 and TRBJ2-3; 11 bases match TRBD1. After removal of 8 bases from V and 1 base from J, the junction contained 2 bases not matched to a gene. Germline CDR1 SGHNT, CDR2 YENEEA. The CDR3 length is 14 residues.